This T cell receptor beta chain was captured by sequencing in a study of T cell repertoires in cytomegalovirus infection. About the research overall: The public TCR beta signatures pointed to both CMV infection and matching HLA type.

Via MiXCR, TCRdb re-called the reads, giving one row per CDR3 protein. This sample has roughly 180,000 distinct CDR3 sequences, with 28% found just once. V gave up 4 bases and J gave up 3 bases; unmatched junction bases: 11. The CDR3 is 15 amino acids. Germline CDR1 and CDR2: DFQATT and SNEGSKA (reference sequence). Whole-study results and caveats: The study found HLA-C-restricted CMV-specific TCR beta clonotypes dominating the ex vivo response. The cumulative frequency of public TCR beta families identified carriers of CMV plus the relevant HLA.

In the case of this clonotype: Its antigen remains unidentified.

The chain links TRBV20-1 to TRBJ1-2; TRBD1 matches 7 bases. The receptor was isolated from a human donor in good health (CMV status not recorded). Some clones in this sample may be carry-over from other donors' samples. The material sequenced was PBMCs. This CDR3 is CSANNRDRGDYGYTF. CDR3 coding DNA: TGCAGTGCTAACAACCGGGACAGAGGAGACTATGGCTACACCTTC.